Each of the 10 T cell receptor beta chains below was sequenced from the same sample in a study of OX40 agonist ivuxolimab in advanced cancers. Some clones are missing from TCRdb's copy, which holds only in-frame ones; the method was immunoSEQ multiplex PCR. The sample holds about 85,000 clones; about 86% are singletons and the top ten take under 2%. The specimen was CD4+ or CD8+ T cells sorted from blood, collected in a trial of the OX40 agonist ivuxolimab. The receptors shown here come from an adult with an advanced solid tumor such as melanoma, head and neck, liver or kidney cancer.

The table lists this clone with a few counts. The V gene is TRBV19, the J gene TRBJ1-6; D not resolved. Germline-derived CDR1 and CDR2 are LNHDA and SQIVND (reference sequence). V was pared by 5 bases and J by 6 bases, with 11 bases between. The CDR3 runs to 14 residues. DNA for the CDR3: TGTGCCAGTAGTTTTCAGGCCACTAATTCACCCCTCCACTTT. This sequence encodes CASSFQATNSPLHF.

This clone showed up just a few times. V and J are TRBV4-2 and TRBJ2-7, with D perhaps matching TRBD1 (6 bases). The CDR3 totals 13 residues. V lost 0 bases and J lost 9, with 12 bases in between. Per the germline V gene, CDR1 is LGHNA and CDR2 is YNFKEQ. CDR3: CASSQDPGAGQYF. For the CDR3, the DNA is TGTGCCAGCAGCCAAGATCCAGGGGCAGGGCAGTACTTC.

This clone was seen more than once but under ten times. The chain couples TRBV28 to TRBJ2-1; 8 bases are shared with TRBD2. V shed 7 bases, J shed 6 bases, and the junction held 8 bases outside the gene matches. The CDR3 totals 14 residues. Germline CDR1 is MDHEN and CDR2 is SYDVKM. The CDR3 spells CASIRRGASNEQFF. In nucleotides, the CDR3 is TGTGCCAGCATCCGGCGGGGGGCCTCCAATGAGCAGTTCTTC.

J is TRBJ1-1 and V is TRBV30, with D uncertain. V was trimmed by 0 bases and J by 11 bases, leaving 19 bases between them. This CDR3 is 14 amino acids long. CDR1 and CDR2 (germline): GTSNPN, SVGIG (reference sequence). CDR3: CAWSVLKRATWAFF. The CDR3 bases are TGTGCCTGGAGTGTACTAAAGAGGGCCACGTGGGCTTTCTTT.

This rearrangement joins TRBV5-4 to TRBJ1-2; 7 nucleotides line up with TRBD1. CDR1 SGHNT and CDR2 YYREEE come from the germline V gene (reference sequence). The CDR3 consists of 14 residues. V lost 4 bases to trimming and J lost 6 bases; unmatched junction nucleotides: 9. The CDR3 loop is CASSIQQGRDGYTF. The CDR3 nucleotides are TGTGCCAGCAGCATCCAACAGGGGAGGGATGGCTACACCTTC.

The chain's CDR3 is CASSEGQGAEAFF. The CDR3 DNA sequence: TGTGCCAGCAGCGAGGGACAGGGAGCTGAAGCTTTCTTT. The chain couples TRBV7-9 to TRBJ1-1; 9 bases map to TRBD1. Trimming cost V 5 bases and J 6 bases; bases outside gene matches: 4. Germline assignment: CDR1 SEHNR and CDR2 FQNEAQ (reference sequence). The CDR3 is made up of 13 amino acids.

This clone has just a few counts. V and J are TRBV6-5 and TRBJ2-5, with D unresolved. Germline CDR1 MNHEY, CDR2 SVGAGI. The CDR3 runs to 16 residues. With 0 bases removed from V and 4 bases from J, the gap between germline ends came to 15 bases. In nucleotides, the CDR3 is TGTGCCAGCAGTTACTCGACGATGGGATATGGAGAGACCCAGTACTTC. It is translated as CASSYSTMGYGETQYF.

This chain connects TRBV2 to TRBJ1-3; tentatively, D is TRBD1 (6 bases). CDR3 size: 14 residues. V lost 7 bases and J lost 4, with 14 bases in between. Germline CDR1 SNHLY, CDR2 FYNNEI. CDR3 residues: CASKAGARGNTIYF. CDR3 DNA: TGTGCCAGCAAGGCGGGGGCGCGGGGAAACACCATATATTTT.

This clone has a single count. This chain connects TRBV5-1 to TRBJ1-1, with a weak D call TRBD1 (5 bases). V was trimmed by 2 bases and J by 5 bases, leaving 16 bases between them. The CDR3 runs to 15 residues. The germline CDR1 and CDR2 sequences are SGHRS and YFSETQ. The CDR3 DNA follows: TGCGCCAGCAGCTTTTCACCAGGGTCGAGTACTGAAGCTTTCTTT. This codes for CASSFSPGSSTEAFF.

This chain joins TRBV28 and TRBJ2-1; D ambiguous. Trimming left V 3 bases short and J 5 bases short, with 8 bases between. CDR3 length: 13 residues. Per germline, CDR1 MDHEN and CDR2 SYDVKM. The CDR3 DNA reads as TGTGCCAGCAGTTTTCTTTCAAACAATGAGCAGTTCTTC. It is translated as CASSFLSNNEQFF.